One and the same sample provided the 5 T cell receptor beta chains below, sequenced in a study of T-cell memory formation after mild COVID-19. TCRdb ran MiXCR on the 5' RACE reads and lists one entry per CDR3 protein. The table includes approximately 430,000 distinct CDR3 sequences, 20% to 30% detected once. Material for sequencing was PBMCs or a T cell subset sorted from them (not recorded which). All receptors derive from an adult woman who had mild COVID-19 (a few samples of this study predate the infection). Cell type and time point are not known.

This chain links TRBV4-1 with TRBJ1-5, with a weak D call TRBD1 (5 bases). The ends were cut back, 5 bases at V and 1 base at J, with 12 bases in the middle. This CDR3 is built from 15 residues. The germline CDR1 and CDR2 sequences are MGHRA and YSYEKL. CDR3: CASSVGDGSNQPQHF. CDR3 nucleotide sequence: TGCGCCAGCAGCGTAGGGGATGGGAGCAATCAGCCCCAGCATTTT.

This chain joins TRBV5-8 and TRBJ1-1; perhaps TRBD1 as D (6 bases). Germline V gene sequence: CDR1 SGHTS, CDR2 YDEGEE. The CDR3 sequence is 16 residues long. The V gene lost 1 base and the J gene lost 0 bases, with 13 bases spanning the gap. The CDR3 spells CASSLPQGPVNTEAFF. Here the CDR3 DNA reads TGTGCCAGCAGCTTGCCACAGGGTCCTGTGAACACTGAAGCTTTCTTT.

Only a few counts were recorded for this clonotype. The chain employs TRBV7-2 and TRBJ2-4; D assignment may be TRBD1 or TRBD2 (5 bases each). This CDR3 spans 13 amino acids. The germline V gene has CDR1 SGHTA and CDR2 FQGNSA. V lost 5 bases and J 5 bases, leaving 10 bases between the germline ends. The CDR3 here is CASSTGAQNIQYF. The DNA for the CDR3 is TGTGCCAGCAGCACCGGGGCCCAAAACATTCAGTACTTC.

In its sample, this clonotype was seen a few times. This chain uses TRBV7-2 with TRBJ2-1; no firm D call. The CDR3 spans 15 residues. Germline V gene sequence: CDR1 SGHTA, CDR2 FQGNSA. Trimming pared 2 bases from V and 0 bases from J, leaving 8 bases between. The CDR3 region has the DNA TGTGCCAGCAGCTTAATGGGAAGCTCCTACAATGAGCAGTTCTTC. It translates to CASSLMGSSYNEQFF.

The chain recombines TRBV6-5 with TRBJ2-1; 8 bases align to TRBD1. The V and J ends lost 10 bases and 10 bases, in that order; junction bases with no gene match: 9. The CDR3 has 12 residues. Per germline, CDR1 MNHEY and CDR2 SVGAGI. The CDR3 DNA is TGTGCCACCCAGGACAGGGCTCAAGAGCAGTTCTTC. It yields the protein CATQDRAQEQFF.